A single sample gave rise to the 2 T cell receptor beta chains below, sequenced in a study of T cells expressing NK-cell markers. No DNA is given; TCRdb re-called the 5' RACE reads and lists each CDR3 protein once. The sample yields over 150,000 distinct CDR3 sequences, of which the top ten take up around a third. Sequencing used blood T cells: a sorted CD56 or NKG2C T cell subset, CD4+ or CD8+ T cells, or bulk PBMC T cells (not recorded which). All receptors derive from a woman aged 45-65 years in good health.

V and J are TRBV25-1 and TRBJ1-4; no DNA is available, so the TRBD1 call from TCRdb remains unchecked. The CDR3 has 15 amino acids. In germline, CDR1 is MGHDK, CDR2 SYGVNS. The CDR3 reads CASSEKGGGNEKLFF.

The chain combines TRBV27 with TRBJ1-1; there is no DNA to check the TCRdb D call of TRBD1. In germline, CDR1 is MNHEY, CDR2 SMNVEV (reference sequence). This CDR3 has 14 amino acids. CDR3 in amino acids: CASCSGGTNTEAFF.